This TCR beta chain was profiled in a study of blood T cell repertoires in COVID-19. The wider study: PBMCs, B-cell-depleted T cells, or T cells provided the cDNA or gDNA that made up the material.

Clones were sequenced by immunoSEQ multiplex PCR, and TCRdb holds only the in-frame ones, with some missing. The profile shows under 200,000 clones, just under 85% of them singletons. V dropped 7 bases and J dropped 6 bases, with 15 bases sitting between them. This CDR3 comprises 14 residues. This sequence joins TRBV6-7 and TRBJ1-4; D may be TRBD1 (5 bases). TRBV6-7 is given ORF status, its function remaining uncertain. This sequence was found in a man in his forties who had recovered from COVID-19. Sequenced material: peripheral blood. CDR3 in DNA: TGTGCCAGCATCTACAGGCAGATCGATGAAAAACTGTTTTTT. This encodes CASIYRQIDEKLFF.